A selection of T cell receptor beta chains follows, all from one sample in a study of liver allograft versus peripheral blood T cells. MiXCR, run by TCRdb on the reads, gives a single entry per CDR3 protein. The sample lists 1,500 to 2,000 distinct CDR3 sequences, 15% to 20% occurring once. The receptor set was obtained from a human patient who had a liver transplant. The T cells may come from the graft donor. Each CDR3 is given with its conserved first and last residue. The order of the fields is J gene, V gene, CDR3 protein.

J gene: TRBJ1-4; V gene: TRBV7-9; CDR3 protein: CASSPTGDNEKLFF
J gene: TRBJ1-4; V gene: TRBV28; CDR3 protein: CASSSGTANEKLFF
J gene: TRBJ1-3; V gene: TRBV20-1; CDR3 protein: CSAGVSTGLGNTIYF
J gene: TRBJ1-3; V gene: TRBV11-2; CDR3 protein: CASSLDGPDIYF
J gene: TRBJ1-2; V gene: TRBV20-1; CDR3 protein: CSVTGGGYGYTF
J gene: TRBJ1-2; V gene: TRBV3-1; CDR3 protein: CASSQGTGIKYGYTF
J gene: TRBJ2-3; V gene: TRBV9; CDR3 protein: CASSNDWGMADTQYF
J gene: TRBJ2-1; V gene: TRBV6-2/TRBV6-3; CDR3 protein: CASSPLTGGPYNEQFF
J gene: TRBJ1-5; V gene: TRBV20-1; CDR3 protein: CSAREGRRDQPQHF
J gene: TRBJ2-1; V gene: TRBV11-3; CDR3 protein: CASSLEGNNEQFF
J gene: TRBJ2-5; V gene: TRBV18; CDR3 protein: CASSPPVGGGKETQYF
J gene: TRBJ1-2; V gene: TRBV6-1; CDR3 protein: CASSRTANYGYTF
J gene: TRBJ1-3; V gene: TRBV5-6; CDR3 protein: CASSPVRGADPPGNTIYF
J gene: TRBJ1-2; V gene: TRBV5-6; CDR3 protein: CTSRLGVVYGYTF
J gene: TRBJ1-5; V gene: TRBV6-2/TRBV6-3; CDR3 protein: CASSYPTIGGGVNQPQHF
J gene: TRBJ1-5; V gene: TRBV20-1; CDR3 protein: CSARGSAGGYQPQHF
J gene: TRBJ2-5; V gene: TRBV6-5; CDR3 protein: CASSRARGREETQYF